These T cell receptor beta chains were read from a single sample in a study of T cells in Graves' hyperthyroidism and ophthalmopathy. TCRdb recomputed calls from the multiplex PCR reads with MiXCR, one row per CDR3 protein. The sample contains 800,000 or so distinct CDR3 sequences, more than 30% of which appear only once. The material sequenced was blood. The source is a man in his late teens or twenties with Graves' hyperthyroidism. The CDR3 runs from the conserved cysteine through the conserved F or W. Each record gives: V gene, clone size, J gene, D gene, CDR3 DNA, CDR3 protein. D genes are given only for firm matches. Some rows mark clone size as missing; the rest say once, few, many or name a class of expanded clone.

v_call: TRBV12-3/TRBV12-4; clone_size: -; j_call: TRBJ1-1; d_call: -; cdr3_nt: TGTGCCAGCAGTTTAGGGCGCACTGGGTGGAACACTGAAGCTTTCTTT; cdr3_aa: CASSLGRTGWNTEAFF
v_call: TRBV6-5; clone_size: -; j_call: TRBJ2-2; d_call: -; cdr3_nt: TGTGCCAGCAGTTACTACCCCCGGGGACCCTACGGGGAGCTGTTTTTT; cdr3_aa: CASSYYPRGPYGELFF
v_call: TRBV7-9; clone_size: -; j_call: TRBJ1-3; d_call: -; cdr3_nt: TGTGCCAGCAGCACCCCCTTTGGGCCCTCTGGAAACACCATATATTTT; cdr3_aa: CASSTPFGPSGNTIYF
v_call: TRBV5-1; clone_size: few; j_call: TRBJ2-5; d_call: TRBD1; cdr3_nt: TGCGCCAGCAGCTGGACAGGGTTGGAAGAGACCCAGTACTTC; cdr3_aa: CASSWTGLEETQYF
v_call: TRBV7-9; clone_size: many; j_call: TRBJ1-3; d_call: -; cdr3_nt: TGTGCCAGCAGCTTAGCTTCCGGCAGGGGAAACACCATATATTTT; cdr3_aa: CASSLASGRGNTIYF
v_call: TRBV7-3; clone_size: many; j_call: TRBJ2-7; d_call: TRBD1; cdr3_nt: TGTGCCAGCAGCTTACGACAGGGCAACGAGCAGTACTTC; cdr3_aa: CASSLRQGNEQYF
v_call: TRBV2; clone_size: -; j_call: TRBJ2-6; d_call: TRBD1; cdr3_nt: TGTGCCAGCAGCGTCTTAACAGGGGGTCAAGGCTTATCTCCTGGGGCCAACGTCCTGACTTTC; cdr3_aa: CASSVLTGGQGLSPGANVLTF
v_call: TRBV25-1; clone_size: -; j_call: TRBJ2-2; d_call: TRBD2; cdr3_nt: TGCGCCAGCAGCCGATTCGTCCTAGCGGGGGGAACCGGGGAGCTGTTTTTT; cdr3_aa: CASSRFVLAGGTGELFF
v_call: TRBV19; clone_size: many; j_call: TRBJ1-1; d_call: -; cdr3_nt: TGTGCCACCATCAGTGGGGGAAACACTGAAGCTTTCTTT; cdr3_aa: CATISGGNTEAFF
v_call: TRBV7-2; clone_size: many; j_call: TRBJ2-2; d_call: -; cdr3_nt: TGTGCCAGCAGCTTAGACGGGTACACCGGGGAGCTGTTTTTT; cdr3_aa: CASSLDGYTGELFF
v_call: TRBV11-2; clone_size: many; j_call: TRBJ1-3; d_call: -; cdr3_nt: TGTGCCAGCAGCCCCTTCGTGAACACCATATATTTT; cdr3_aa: CASSPFVNTIYF
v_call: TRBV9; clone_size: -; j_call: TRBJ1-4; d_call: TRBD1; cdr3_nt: TGTGCCAGCAGCGCCGGGACAGGGATTGTCGGCGTCGAGGAAAAACTGTTTTTT; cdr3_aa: CASSAGTGIVGVEEKLFF
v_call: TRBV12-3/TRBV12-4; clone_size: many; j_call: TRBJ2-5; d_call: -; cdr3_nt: TGTGCCAGCAGTACCCCGGAGACCCAGTACTTC; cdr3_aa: CASSTPETQYF
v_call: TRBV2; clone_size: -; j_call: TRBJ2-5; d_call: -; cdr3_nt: TGTGCCAGCAGTGAAGGAGGTGGGACGGGAGAAGAGACCCAGTACTTC; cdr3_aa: CASSEGGGTGEETQYF
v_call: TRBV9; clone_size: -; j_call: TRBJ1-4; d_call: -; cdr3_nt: TGTGCCAGCGGCACCCAGTCTGCAACTAATGAAAAACTGTTTTTT; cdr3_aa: CASGTQSATNEKLFF
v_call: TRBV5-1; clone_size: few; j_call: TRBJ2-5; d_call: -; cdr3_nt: TGCGCCAGCAGCACTGGCAGAGAGACCCAGTACTTC; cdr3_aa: CASSTGRETQYF
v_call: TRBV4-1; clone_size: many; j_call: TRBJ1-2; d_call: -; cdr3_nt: TGCGCCAGCAGCCAAGATCAAGGACAGAATTATGGCTACACCTTC; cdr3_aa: CASSQDQGQNYGYTF
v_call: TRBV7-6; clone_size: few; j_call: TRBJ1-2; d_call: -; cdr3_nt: TGTGCCAGCAGCCCGGCCGTTGAGCGGACTAACTATGGCTACACCTTC; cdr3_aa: CASSPAVERTNYGYTF
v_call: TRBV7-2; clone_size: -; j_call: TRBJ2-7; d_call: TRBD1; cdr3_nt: TGTGCCAGCAGCTTGTCGACAGGGGAAATCGAGCAGCACTTC; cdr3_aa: CASSLSTGEIEQHF
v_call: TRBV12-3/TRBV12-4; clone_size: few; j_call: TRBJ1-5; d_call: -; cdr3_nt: TGTGCCAGCAGTTTAGCGGGGCATCAGCCCCAGCATTTT; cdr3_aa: CASSLAGHQPQHF
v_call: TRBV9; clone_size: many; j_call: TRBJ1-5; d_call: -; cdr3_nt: TGTGCCAGCAGCGCAGAGGGTTCAGGTCAGCCCCAGCATTTT; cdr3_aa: CASSAEGSGQPQHF
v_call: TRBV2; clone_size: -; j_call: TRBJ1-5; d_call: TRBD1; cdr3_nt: TGTGCCAGCAGTTCCCGGGACAGTGGAAGCAATCAGCCCCAGCATTTT; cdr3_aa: CASSSRDSGSNQPQHF
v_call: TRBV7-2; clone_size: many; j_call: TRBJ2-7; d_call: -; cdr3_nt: TGTGCCAGCAGCACGACTAGTTTCGGCTACGAGCAGTACTTC; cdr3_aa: CASSTTSFGYEQYF
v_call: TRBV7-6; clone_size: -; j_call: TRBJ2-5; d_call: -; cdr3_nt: TGTGCCAGCAGCCCAAAAGGAAGCGGGCTGGAGACCCAGTACTTC; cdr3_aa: CASSPKGSGLETQYF
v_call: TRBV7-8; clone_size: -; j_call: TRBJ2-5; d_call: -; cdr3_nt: TGCGCCAGCCGCTCCCTCGGAGGGGATGAGACCCAGTACTTC; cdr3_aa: CASRSLGGDETQYF
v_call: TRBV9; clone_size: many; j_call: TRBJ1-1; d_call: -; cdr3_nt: TGTGCCAGCAGCGTAGAGCTTTGGGACACTGAAGCTTTCTTT; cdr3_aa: CASSVELWDTEAFF
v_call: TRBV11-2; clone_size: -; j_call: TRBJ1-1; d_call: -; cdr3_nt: TGTGCCAGCAGCTTAGGTTATCACACTGAAGCTTTCTTT; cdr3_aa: CASSLGYHTEAFF
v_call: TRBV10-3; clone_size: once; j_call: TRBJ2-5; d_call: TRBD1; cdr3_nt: TGTGCCATCAGGGGACAGGAGGAAGAGACCCAGTACTTC; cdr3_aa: CAIRGQEEETQYF
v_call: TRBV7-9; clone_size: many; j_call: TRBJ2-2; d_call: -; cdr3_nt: TGTGCCAGCAGCCCCTCCGGAAACGGGGAGCTGTTTTTT; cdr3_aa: CASSPSGNGELFF
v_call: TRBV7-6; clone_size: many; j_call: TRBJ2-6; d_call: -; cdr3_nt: TGTGCCAGCAAGGAATCTGGGGCCAACGTCCTGACTTTC; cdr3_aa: CASKESGANVLTF
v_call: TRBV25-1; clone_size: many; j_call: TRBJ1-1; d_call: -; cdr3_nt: TGTGCCAGCAGTGGACGTATGGTTACTGAAGCTTTCTTT; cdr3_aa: CASSGRMVTEAFF
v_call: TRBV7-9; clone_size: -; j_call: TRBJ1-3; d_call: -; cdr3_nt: TGTGCCAGCAGCTTAGGATCTGGGACTGCCGGAAACACCATATATTTT; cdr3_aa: CASSLGSGTAGNTIYF
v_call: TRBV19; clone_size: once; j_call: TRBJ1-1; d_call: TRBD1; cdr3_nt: TGTGCCAGTAATATCTCAGGGGGCGAGGACGGCACTGAAGCTTTCTTT; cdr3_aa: CASNISGGEDGTEAFF
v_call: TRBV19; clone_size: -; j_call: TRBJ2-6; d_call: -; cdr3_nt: TGTGCCAGTCGGGTCGAGGGGACTGGGGCCAACGTCCTGACTTTC; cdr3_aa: CASRVEGTGANVLTF
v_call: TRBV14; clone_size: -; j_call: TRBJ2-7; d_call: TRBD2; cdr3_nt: TGTGCCAGCAGTCCCGTGCTAGCGGGAGACTACGAGCAGTACTTC; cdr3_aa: CASSPVLAGDYEQYF
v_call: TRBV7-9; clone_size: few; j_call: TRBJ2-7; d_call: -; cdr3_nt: TGTGCCAGCAGCTTAGATGGCCTAAAAGGATACTTC; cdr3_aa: CASSLDGLKGYF
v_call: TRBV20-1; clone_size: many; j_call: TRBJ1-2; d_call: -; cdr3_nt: TGCAGTGGAGTAGGGGAAGATGGCTACACCTTC; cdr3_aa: CSGVGEDGYTF
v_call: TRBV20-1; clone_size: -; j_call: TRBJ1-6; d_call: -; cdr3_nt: TGCAGTGCCCAGGGGCTAGGGTCACCCCTCCACTTT; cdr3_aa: CSAQGLGSPLHF
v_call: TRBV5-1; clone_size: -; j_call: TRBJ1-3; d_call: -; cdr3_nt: TGCGCCAGCAGCCAAGAGGGCAGGGTGAGGGCCGTCGGTGGAAACACCATATATTTT; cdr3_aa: CASSQEGRVRAVGGNTIYF
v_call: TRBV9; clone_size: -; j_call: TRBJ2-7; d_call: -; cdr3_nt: TGTGCCACCCAACAGGGTCCCTACGAGCAGTACTTC; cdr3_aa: CATQQGPYEQYF
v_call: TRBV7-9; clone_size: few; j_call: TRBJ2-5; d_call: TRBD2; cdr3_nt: TGTGCCAGCAGCTTAACTAGCGGGGGCCCACAAGAGACCCAGTACTTC; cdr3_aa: CASSLTSGGPQETQYF
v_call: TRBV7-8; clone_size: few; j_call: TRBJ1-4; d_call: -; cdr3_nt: TGTGCCAGCAGCTTTGGGTTTAGGGGAACTAATGAAAAACTGTTTTTT; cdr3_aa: CASSFGFRGTNEKLFF
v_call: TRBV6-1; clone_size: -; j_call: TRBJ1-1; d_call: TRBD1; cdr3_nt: TGTGCCAGCACCCGGGACAGTGGTGTCACTGAAGCTTTCTTT; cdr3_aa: CASTRDSGVTEAFF
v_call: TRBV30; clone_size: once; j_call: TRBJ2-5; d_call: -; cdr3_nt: TGTGCCAGTAGTATAGGCCCGTACCAAGAGACCCAGTACTTC; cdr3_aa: CASSIGPYQETQYF
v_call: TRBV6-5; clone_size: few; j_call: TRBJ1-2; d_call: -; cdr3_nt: TGTGCCAGCAGGACAGCGCGGACCTATGGCTACACCTTC; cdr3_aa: CASRTARTYGYTF
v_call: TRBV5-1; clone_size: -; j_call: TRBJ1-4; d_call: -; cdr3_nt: TGCGCCAGCAGCTTGCGGCGGGGGGCCGGTAATGAAAAACTGTTTTTT; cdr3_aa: CASSLRRGAGNEKLFF
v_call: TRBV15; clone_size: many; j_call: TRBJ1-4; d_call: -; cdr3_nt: TGTGCCACCAGCAGAGACGCGGGTGCAGTACTGTTTTTT; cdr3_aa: CATSRDAGAVLFF
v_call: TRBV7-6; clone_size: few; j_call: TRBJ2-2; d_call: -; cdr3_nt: TGTGCCAGCAGCCCCCTAGGGTCCGGGGAGCTGTTTTTT; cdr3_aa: CASSPLGSGELFF
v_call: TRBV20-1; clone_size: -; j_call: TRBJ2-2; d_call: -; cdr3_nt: TGCAGTGCGGCCCGTCAGGAGCACACCGGGGAGCTGTTTTTT; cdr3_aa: CSAARQEHTGELFF
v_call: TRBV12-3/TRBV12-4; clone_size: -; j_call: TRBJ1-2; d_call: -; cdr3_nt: TGTGCCAGCACCTTAAGAGGTCCCACTAACTATGGCTACACCTTC; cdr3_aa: CASTLRGPTNYGYTF
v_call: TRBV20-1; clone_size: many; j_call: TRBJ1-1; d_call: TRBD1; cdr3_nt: TGCAGTGCAACCGGGACAGGGCGGACTGAAGCTTTCTTT; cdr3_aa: CSATGTGRTEAFF
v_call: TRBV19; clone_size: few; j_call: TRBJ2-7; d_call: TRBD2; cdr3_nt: TGTGCCAGTAGTATAGTAGCTAGCGGGTACGAGCAGTACTTC; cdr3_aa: CASSIVASGYEQYF
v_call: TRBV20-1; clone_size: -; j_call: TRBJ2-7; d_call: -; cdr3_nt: TGCAGTGCTAGAGAGGCGAACACCGGGGAGCAGTACTTC; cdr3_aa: CSAREANTGEQYF
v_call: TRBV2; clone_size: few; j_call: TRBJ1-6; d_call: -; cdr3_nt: TGTGCCAGCAGTGAAGGGCCCGCGGGCAGGGTCAATTCACCCCTCCACTTT; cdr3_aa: CASSEGPAGRVNSPLHF
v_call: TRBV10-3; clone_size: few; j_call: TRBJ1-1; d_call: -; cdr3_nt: TGTGCCAGCAGATCGCCGGGACGGGGCACTGAAGCTTTCTTT; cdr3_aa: CASRSPGRGTEAFF
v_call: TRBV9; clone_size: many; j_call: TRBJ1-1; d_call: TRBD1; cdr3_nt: TGTGCCAGCAGCGTAGAGGCAGGGGGCACTGAAGCTTTCTTT; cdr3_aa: CASSVEAGGTEAFF
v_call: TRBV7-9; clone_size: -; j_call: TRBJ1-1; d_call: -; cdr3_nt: TGTGCCAGCAGCTTCGCTGGGGCCGGGGGGACTGAAGCTTTCTTT; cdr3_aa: CASSFAGAGGTEAFF
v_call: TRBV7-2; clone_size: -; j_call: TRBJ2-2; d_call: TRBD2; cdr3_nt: TGTGCCAGCATGAGCGGGAACCCCAGCACCGGGGAGCTGTTTTTT; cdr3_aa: CASMSGNPSTGELFF
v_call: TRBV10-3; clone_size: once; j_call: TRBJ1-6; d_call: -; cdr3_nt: TGTGCCAGCAGCCGGGGGGGGGGCTATAATTCACCCCTCCACTTT; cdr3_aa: CASSRGGGYNSPLHF
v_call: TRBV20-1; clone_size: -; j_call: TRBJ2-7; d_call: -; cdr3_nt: TGCAGTCTGCGGAGGGCAGGGGGTGATTACGAGCAGTACTTC; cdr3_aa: CSLRRAGGDYEQYF